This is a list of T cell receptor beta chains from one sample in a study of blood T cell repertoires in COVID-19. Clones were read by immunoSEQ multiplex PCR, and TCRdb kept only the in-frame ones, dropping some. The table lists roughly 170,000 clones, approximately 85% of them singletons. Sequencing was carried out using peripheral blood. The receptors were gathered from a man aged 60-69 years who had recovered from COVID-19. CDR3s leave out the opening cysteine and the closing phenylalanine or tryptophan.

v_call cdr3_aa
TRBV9 ASSEGTGETGELF
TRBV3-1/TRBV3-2 ASSQGGQSLYGYT
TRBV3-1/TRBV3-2 ASSPRQVTRGEQY
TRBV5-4 ASSLGGRRPYEQY
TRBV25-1 ASSDGDINSQDTQY
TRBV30 AWRGTGEADTQY
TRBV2 ASSEGQGNTGELF
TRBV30 AWGRATEAF
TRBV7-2 ASSLGAMAVNQPQH
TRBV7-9 ASSSLVGGGALEQY
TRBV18 ASSHQGGQGSYGYT
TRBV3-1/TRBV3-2 ASSPGTGKDQPQH
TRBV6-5 ASSYAQTAMGETQY
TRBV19 ASSIGRVGYT
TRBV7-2 ASSLATGSGYGYT
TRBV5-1 ASSLGQGGNYGYT
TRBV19 ASSSGGGATASNTGELF
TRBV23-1 ARGCRDRIQSWMKETQY
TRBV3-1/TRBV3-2 ASSQEERGGQY
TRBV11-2 ASSLDPTGRGVGYT
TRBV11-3 ASSLAPQGGTRTGELF
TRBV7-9 ASSVGLGRGYGYT
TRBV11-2 ASSFQQKETQY
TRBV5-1 ASSYAGTGGEKLF
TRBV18 ASSPLPLGGEQY
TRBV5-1 ASSPGGGTGGRDGYT
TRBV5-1 ASSTGQGRRETQY
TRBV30 AWSLQGNYGYT
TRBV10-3 AISGATGVEGYT
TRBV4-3 ASSQVTSNTDTQY
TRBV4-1 ASSQDPRGLGKNIQY
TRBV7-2 ASRRNQVGTGGYEQY
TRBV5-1 ASSLVPGVANTEAF
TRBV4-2 ASSQGIQEGEAF
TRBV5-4 ASSPDRVDGYT
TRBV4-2 ASSQDRAGGYGYT
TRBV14 ASSSSRGSNYGYT
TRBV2 ASRPGTPNTEAF
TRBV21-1 ASIGGAAVNEQF
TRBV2 ASSQGFGTEAF
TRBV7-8 ASSLAQLRPQH
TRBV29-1 SVDGIGDYGYT